This T cell receptor (beta chain) was observed in a study of blood T cell repertoires in COVID-19. Germline trimming cut 4 bases from V and 3 bases from J; bases unmatched to any gene: 2. Germline V gives CDR1 MNHEY, CDR2 SMNVEV (reference sequence). CDR3 size: 13 residues. Original data processing: Amplification of reference gene primers provided the estimated nucleated cell counts. Some clones are missing from TCRdb's copy, which holds only in-frame ones; the method was immunoSEQ multiplex PCR. V, J and clone size are taken as reported in that table, and D and trimming were inferred from the DNA itself. The sample lists some 250,000 clones, around 90% occurring once. Individuals aged about 18 to 90 years were recruited from roughly 23 US areas.

The clonotype originates from a woman aged 40 to 50 with acute COVID-19. Sequenced input: PBMCs or T cells enriched from blood (not recorded which). The chain combines TRBV27 with TRBJ1-2, with 7 bases aligning to TRBD1. The CDR3 sequence is CASSYRGDYGYTF. CDR3 bases: TGTGCCAGCAGTTACAGGGGAGACTATGGCTACACCTTC.